Below are 27 T cell receptor beta chains sequenced from a single sample in a study of blood T cell repertoires in COVID-19. Assay used: immunoSEQ multiplex PCR; TCRdb lists only in-frame clones, some missing. The profile shows fewer than 45,000 clones, roughly three quarters of them singletons. The specimen was peripheral blood. Source of these receptors: a man between 65 and 85 years old with acute or convalescent COVID-19.

This chain joins TRBV7-6 and TRBJ1-6; D is unclear. The CDR3 loop spans 16 amino acids. Germline lookup yields CDR1 SGHVS and CDR2 FNYEAQ. V was clipped by 5 bases and J by 0 bases, with 11 bases between them. This CDR3 reads CASSSGLSSYNSPLHF. The CDR3 region has the DNA TGTGCCAGCAGCAGCGGACTGAGCTCCTATAATTCACCCCTCCACTTT.

This clone was detected once. An end of the junction differs from the germline gene, which may be a read error. The rearrangement uses TRBV3-1 (or the pseudogene TRBV3-2) and TRBJ2-1, with D tentatively TRBD2 (5 bases). Germline values: CDR1 LGHDT, CDR2 YNNKEL (reference sequence). The CDR3 is 15 residues long. The CDR3 coding sequence is TGTGCCAACAGCCCTCCTAAGCGGTCCTACAATGAGCAGTTCTTC. Its translation: CANSPPKRSYNEQFF.

The chain links TRBV4-3 to TRBJ1-2, with a tentative D call TRBD1 (5 bases). V lost 0 bases and J lost 5, with 10 bases in between. The CDR3 runs to 14 residues. Germline CDR1 is LGHNA and CDR2 is YSLEER. CDR3 sequence: CASSQDKGRYGYTF. The CDR3 region has the DNA TGCGCCAGCAGCCAAGATAAGGGGAGGTATGGCTACACCTTC.

The chain couples TRBV6-5 to TRBJ1-1, with 8 bases that match TRBD1. The trim removed 6 bases at V and 3 bases at J, leaving 3 bases unmatched. The CDR3 length is 13 residues. Germline V gene lookup returns CDR1 MNHEY and CDR2 SVGAGI. This CDR3 is CASSPTGDTEAFF. For the CDR3, the DNA is TGTGCCAGCAGCCCGACAGGGGACACTGAAGCTTTCTTT.

CDR3 nucleotide sequence: TGTGCCAGCAGTTCTCTCTCCGGGAGCAATCAGCCCCAGCATTTT. This codes for CASSSLSGSNQPQHF. This chain connects TRBV27 to TRBJ1-5; D is undetermined. V gave up 4 bases and J gave up 1 base, with 11 bases separating them. Germline-derived CDR1 and CDR2 are MNHEY and SMNVEV (reference sequence). CDR3 size: 15 residues.

The V call is TRBV14, the J call TRBJ2-7, with TRBD1 identical over 9 bases. V lost 0 bases to trimming and J lost 8 bases; unmatched junction nucleotides: 5. The CDR3 extends over 14 amino acids. Germline V gene sequence: CDR1 SGHDN, CDR2 FVKESK. DNA of the CDR3: TGTGCCAGCAGCCAAGATTGGGGACAGGGACAGCAGTACTTC. Its translation is CASSQDWGQGQQYF.

Notes on this clone: The junction does not match germline at one end; this may be a read error. The V gene is TRBV11-2, the J gene TRBJ2-5; a possible D gene is TRBD2 (6 bases). CDR1 is SGHAT, CDR2 FQNNGV, per germline. The CDR3 is made up of 16 amino acids. For the CDR3, the DNA is TGTGCCAGCAGCTTAGATTTGGGGGGAGGCCAAAAGACCCAGTACTTC. This gives the protein CASSLDLGGGQKTQYF.

V and J are TRBV28 and TRBJ2-1, with 10 bases that match TRBD2. Trimming removed 6 bases from V and 15 bases from J; junction bases left unmatched: 17. The germline V gene has CDR1 MDHEN and CDR2 SYDVKM. This CDR3 comprises 15 residues. The CDR3 is CASSRASGGIPLAFF. CDR3 sequence (DNA): TGTGCCAGCAGCCGGGCTAGCGGGGGAATTCCATTGGCGTTCTTC.

This chain uses TRBV10-1 with TRBJ1-5; 9 positions match TRBD1. J gave up 7 bases and V 6 bases, and 10 bases lay outside the gene matches. CDR1 is WNHNN, CDR2 SYGVQD, per germline (reference sequence). The CDR3 extends over 15 amino acids. The CDR3 here is CASSPRQGGRQPQHF. The DNA of the CDR3 is TGCGCCAGCAGCCCTCGACAGGGGGGGCGGCAGCCCCAGCATTTT.

The chain employs TRBV9 and TRBJ2-7, with a possible D match to TRBD1 (6 bases). V shed 3 bases and J shed 4 bases, with 14 bases lying between them. The CDR3 covers 14 residues. Germline loops: CDR1 SGDLS, CDR2 YYNGEE. The CDR3 region is CASSGQGKGYEQYF. CDR3 nucleotide sequence: TGTGCCAGCAGCGGTCAGGGGAAAGGGTACGAGCAGTACTTC.

This chain joins TRBV15 and TRBJ2-3; unclear D gene. V was shortened by 0 bases and J by 3 bases, with 13 bases between the two germline ends. This CDR3 comprises 16 residues. From germline, CDR1 is LNHNV and CDR2 YYDKDF (reference sequence). The CDR3 is CATSRDLPGRTDTQYF. The CDR3 DNA sequence: TGTGCCACCAGCAGAGATCTTCCGGGTAGGACAGATACGCAGTATTTT.

This clone was seen a handful of times. The rearrangement joins TRBV7-9 to TRBJ1-1, with a weak D call TRBD1 (5 bases). Germline lookup yields CDR1 SEHNR and CDR2 FQNEAQ (reference sequence). This CDR3 comprises 11 residues. V gave up 11 bases and J gave up 5 bases, with 12 bases separating them. CDR3 coding DNA: TGTGCCGGGGCACAGAGGACTGAAGCTTTCTTT. Its protein product is CAGAQRTEAFF.

For the CDR3, the DNA is TGTGCCAGCAGCTTAACGGCAGGTGTCCACAATGAGCAGTTCTTC. It is translated as CASSLTAGVHNEQFF. The chain is built from TRBV7-3 and TRBJ2-1; D gene unclear. The CDR3 has 15 residues. The germline V gene encodes CDR1 SGHTA and CDR2 FQGTGA. Trimming left V 0 bases short and J 5 bases short, with 11 bases between. Using reference TRBV7-3 and TRBJ2-1 for the parts outside the CDR3, the full variable domain is GAGVSQTPSNKVTEKGKYVELRCDPISGHTALYWYRQSLGQGPEFLIYFQGTGAADDSGLPNDRFFAVRPEGSVSTLKIQRTERGDSAVYLCASSLTAGVHNEQFFGPGTRLTVL.

The rearrangement uses TRBV14 and TRBJ2-3; no clear D gene. Per germline, CDR1 SGHDN and CDR2 FVKESK. This CDR3 spans 14 amino acids. V was clipped by 1 base and J by 0 bases, with 5 bases between them. DNA for the CDR3: TGTGCCAGCAGCCAAGTCCCTAGCACAGATACGCAGTATTTT. This gives the protein CASSQVPSTDTQYF.

The chain carries TRBV19 and TRBJ2-3; TRBD1 aligns across 7 bases. V lost 4 bases and J lost 8; bases outside the gene matches: 9. Germline values: CDR1 LNHDA, CDR2 SQIVND (reference sequence). The CDR3 is 14 residues long. This CDR3 is CASSTDRAYGTQYF. In DNA form, the CDR3 reads TGTGCCAGTAGTACCGACAGGGCCTACGGTACGCAGTATTTT.

This clone came up once. The chain carries TRBV7-9 and TRBJ2-3; 9 bases are a match to TRBD2. In germline, CDR1 is SEHNR, CDR2 FQNEAQ (reference sequence). The CDR3 loop spans 14 amino acids. Losses at the gene ends were 0 bases for V and 14 bases for J; bases not matched to a gene: 9. The CDR3 reads CASSLAGGLAKAYF. The CDR3, as DNA: TGTGCCAGCAGCTTAGCAGGTGGACTAGCGAAAGCGTATTTT. The full variable domain, completed using reference TRBV7-9 and TRBJ2-3, is DTGVSQNPRHKITKRGQNVTFRCDPISEHNRLYWYRQTLGQGPEFLTYFQNEAQLEKSRLLSDRFSAERPKGSFSTLEIQRTEQGDSAMYLCASSLAGGLAKAYFGPGTRLTVL.

This clone was counted a single time. The chain uses TRBV28 and TRBJ1-2; the D gene is possibly TRBD1 (5 bases). Trimming removed 2 bases at V and 7 bases at J, with 20 bases between. CDR1 MDHEN and CDR2 SYDVKM come from the germline V gene. The CDR3 covers 16 residues. CDR3 bases: TGTGCCAGCAGTTTACTAATGACAGCCCGGGTTCTTGGCTACACCTTC. As protein: CASSLLMTARVLGYTF.

DNA of the CDR3: TGTGCTAGTGTTGAAGGACAGGGAAACTACGAGCAGTACTTC. The encoded protein is CASVEGQGNYEQYF. The chain couples TRBV12-5 to TRBJ2-7; the match to TRBD1 covers 8 bases. Germline lookup yields CDR1 LGHNT and CDR2 FRNRAP. The CDR3 is 14 residues long. With V trimmed by 7 bases and J by 3 bases, 8 bases remained unmatched.

The chain is built from TRBV19 and TRBJ2-3, with a tentative D call TRBD1 (5 bases). V was cut by 4 bases and J by 7 bases, with 9 bases left in between. In germline, CDR1 is LNHDA, CDR2 SQIVND (reference sequence). The CDR3 is made up of 12 amino acids. CDR3: CASSTSGYTQYF. The CDR3 DNA reads TGTGCCAGTAGTACCTCAGGGTATACGCAGTATTTT.

The rearrangement links TRBV12-3 or TRBV12-4 to TRBJ2-5; D gene ambiguous. The CDR3 is 12 residues long. Trimming shortened V by 5 bases and J by 0 bases, and 4 bases separated the two germline ends. The CDR3 loop reads CASSPNQETQYF. The DNA for the CDR3 is TGTGCCAGCAGTCCAAACCAAGAGACCCAGTACTTC.

This clone was observed a few times. The chain joins TRBV13 to TRBJ2-7; TRBD2 aligns across 12 bases. V was clipped by 3 bases and J by 7 bases; unmatched bases: 16. Germline CDR1 is PRHDT and CDR2 is FYEKMQ (reference sequence). The CDR3 covers 18 residues. CDR3 DNA: TGTGCCAGCAGCTTCCAACTAGCGGGGGGCCCCTCCCCGGGAGAGCAGTACTTC. Amino acids: CASSFQLAGGPSPGEQYF. Together with reference TRBV13 and TRBJ2-7, the CDR3 gives the full variable domain: AAGVIQSPRHLIKEKRETATLKCYPIPRHDTVYWYQQGPGQDPQFLISFYEKMQSDKGSIPDRFSAQQFSDYHSELNMSSLELGDSALYFCASSFQLAGGPSPGEQYFGPGTRLTVT.

The V call is TRBV5-1, the J call TRBJ1-6; D is unresolved. Germline CDR1 is SGHRS and CDR2 is YFSETQ. V was pared by 4 bases and J by 0 bases, with 14 bases between. The CDR3 is 17 amino acids. The CDR3 nucleotides read TGCGCCAGCAGCCGTCAACCCCCGAGCTCCTATAATTCACCCCTCCACTTT. Its translation: CASSRQPPSSYNSPLHF.

The CDR3 DNA reads as TGTGCCAGCAGTTACTCACTAGCGGGCGGAGCCGGGGAGCTGTTTTTT. This sequence encodes CASSYSLAGGAGELFF. The V call is TRBV6-5, the J call TRBJ2-2, with 9 bases fitting TRBD2. The V and J ends lost 0 bases and 6 bases, in that order; junction bases with no gene match: 5. Germline CDR1 MNHEY, CDR2 SVGAGI. The CDR3 runs 16 residues.

This clone is medium-sized in the sample. This chain uses TRBV18 with TRBJ2-6, with 9 bases matching TRBD1. V shed 4 bases and J 0 bases; nucleotides not matched to a gene: 7. CDR3 length: 18 amino acids. CDR1 and CDR2 (germline): KGHSH, LQKENI. Here the CDR3 DNA reads TGTGCCAGCTCACTACCGGGACAGGGACTCTCTGGGGCCAACGTCCTGACTTTC. This encodes CASSLPGQGLSGANVLTF.

The gene calls are TRBV18 and TRBJ1-2; D gene uncertain. There are 14 residues in the CDR3. V was pared by 0 bases and J by 5 bases, with 10 bases between. Germline CDR1 reads KGHSH; CDR2 reads LQKENI. The CDR3 reads CASSPPVGSYGYTF. The DNA for the CDR3 is TGTGCCAGCTCACCACCGGTGGGCAGTTATGGCTACACCTTC.

The chain is built from TRBV28 and TRBJ1-6, with 10 bases lining up with TRBD1. From germline, CDR1 is MDHEN and CDR2 SYDVKM. The CDR3 consists of 14 residues. V was clipped by 5 bases and J by 6 bases; unmatched bases: 1. The CDR3 DNA reads as TGTGCCAGCAGTCGGGACAGGGGTAATTCACCCCTCCACTTT. Protein product: CASSRDRGNSPLHF.

Turning to this clone: At the DNA level, this CDR3 is encoded by other sequences in the same sample as well. J is TRBJ1-1 and V is TRBV14, with unresolved D. Germline-derived CDR1 and CDR2 are SGHDN and FVKESK. This CDR3 has 14 residues. V was clipped by 2 bases and J by 0 bases, with 7 bases between them. The CDR3 sequence is CASSQPGMNTEAFF. The CDR3, as DNA: TGTGCCAGCAGCCAACCAGGAATGAACACTGAAGCTTTCTTT.